What follows are 18 T cell receptor beta chains derived from one specimen sequenced in a study of T cells after yellow fever vaccination. TCRdb reprocessed the 5' RACE reads via MiXCR and lists one record per CDR3 protein. This table holds a few hundred thousand distinct CDR3 sequences, roughly 3.9% found once. The sequences come from PBMCs, collected 5 days after the yellow fever booster vaccination. These TCRs come from a man younger than 35 who received the YFV17D yellow fever vaccine.

The table lists this clonotype with a few counts. V usage is TRBV3-1 and J usage is TRBJ1-5; D might be TRBD1 (6 bases). CDR3 length: 14 amino acids. V lost 3 bases, J lost 3 bases, and 9 bases lay in between. Germline V CDR1 and CDR2: LGHDT, YNNKEL (reference sequence). The CDR3 protein is CASSHGQTNQPQHF. CDR3 DNA: TGTGCCAGCAGCCATGGACAGACCAATCAGCCCCAGCATTTT.

On this clonotype itself: At one end, the junction sequence differs from germline, possibly due to a read error. This chain joins TRBV2 and TRBJ1-3, with no clear D. The germline gives CDR1 SNHLY, CDR2 FYNNEI. This CDR3 spans 14 amino acids. This CDR3 reads CASSADYSGYTIYF. CDR3 DNA: TGTGCCAGCAGTGCTGACTACTCTGGATACACCATATATTTT.

This clonotype appeared many times. The CDR3 nucleotides read TGTGCCAGCAGTTTTACGGGGACAGATACGCAGTATTTT. Its protein is CASSFTGTDTQYF. The rearrangement uses TRBV12-3 or TRBV12-4 and TRBJ2-3; weak D call: TRBD2 (5 bases). With 3 bases removed from V and 3 bases from J, the gap between germline ends came to 7 bases. This CDR3 spans 13 amino acids.

This clonotype was found many times. This chain links TRBV5-1 with TRBJ2-1; 10 bases fit TRBD2. V trimming: 0 bases; J trimming: 7 bases; junction bases outside the gene matches: 7. Per germline, CDR1 SGHRS and CDR2 YFSETQ. This CDR3 region has 16 residues. The CDR3 DNA reads TGCGCCAGCAGCTTGGCTAGCGGGGGCCCGAAAAATGAGCAGTTCTTC. This encodes CASSLASGGPKNEQFF. Filled out from reference TRBV5-1 and TRBJ2-1, the complete variable domain reads KAGVTQTPRYLIKTRGQQVTLSCSPISGHRSVSWYQQTPGQGLQFLFEYFSETQRNKGNFPGRFSGRQFSNSRSEMNVSTLELGDSALYLCASSLASGGPKNEQFFGPGTRLTVL.

The table lists this clonotype with a few counts. The chain employs TRBV4-2 and TRBJ1-5; D remains ambiguous. Germline V gene lookup returns CDR1 LGHNA and CDR2 YNFKEQ. The CDR3 has 14 residues. Trimming removed 1 base at V and 0 bases at J, with 4 bases between. The CDR3 nucleotides read TGTGCCAGCAGCCAAGGAGCTAGCAATCAGCCCCAGCATTTT. Translation gives CASSQGASNQPQHF.

The sample holds a few counts of this clonotype. The chain has TRBV2 and TRBJ2-3; maybe TRBD2 (5 bases). From germline, CDR1 is SNHLY and CDR2 FYNNEI. With 5 bases removed from V and 7 bases from J, the gap between germline ends came to 10 bases. The CDR3 covers 12 residues. The CDR3 here is CASSQDSHTQYF. In DNA form, the CDR3 reads TGTGCCAGCAGTCAGGACTCCCATACGCAGTATTTT.

The rearrangement uses TRBV7-2 and TRBJ2-2; D gene uncertain. The CDR3 is made up of 15 amino acids. V lost 3 bases and J 5 bases, leaving 13 bases between the germline ends. Germline CDR1 SGHTA, CDR2 FQGNSA. Here the CDR3 DNA reads TGTGCCAGCAGCTTGGCGGTAGGGCAAACCGGGGAGCTGTTTTTT. It encodes CASSLAVGQTGELFF.

In its sample, this clonotype was seen a few times. The V and J genes are TRBV29-1 and TRBJ2-3; TRBD2 matches 14 bases. The length of the CDR3 is 15 residues. The junction had 10 bases not matched to a gene; V was cut back by 7 bases and J by 7 bases. The germline CDR1 and CDR2 sequences are SQVTM and ANQGSEA. This CDR3 is CSEPPGLAGGNTQYF. CDR3 nucleotides: TGCAGCGAGCCCCCAGGACTAGCGGGGGGTAATACGCAGTATTTT.

The V gene is TRBV30, the J gene TRBJ2-7; 8 bases are shared with TRBD1. This CDR3 has 13 amino acids. Germline-derived CDR1 and CDR2 are GTSNPN and SVGIG (reference sequence). Unmatched junction bases numbered 7, after V lost 2 bases and J lost 7 bases. The CDR3 loop is CAWSPQGAREQYF. The CDR3 nucleotides read TGTGCCTGGAGTCCTCAGGGGGCGAGGGAGCAGTACTTC.

The gene calls are TRBV5-1 and TRBJ2-1; 7 bases agree with TRBD1. This CDR3 comprises 12 residues. After removal of 4 bases from V and 8 bases from J, the junction contained 3 bases not matched to a gene. Germline CDR1 is SGHRS and CDR2 is YFSETQ. The CDR3 loop is CASSPTGDEQFF. For the CDR3, the DNA is TGCGCCAGCAGCCCCACAGGGGATGAGCAGTTCTTC.

The chain links TRBV5-1 to TRBJ2-7; tentative D call: TRBD1 (6 bases). V lost 0 bases, J lost 5 bases, and 9 bases lay in between. Germline-derived CDR1 and CDR2 are SGHRS and YFSETQ. The CDR3 has 13 residues. The CDR3 reads CASSLAGDHEQYV. The CDR3 nucleotides read TGCGCCAGCAGCTTGGCAGGGGACCACGAGCAGTACGTC.

This clonotype was counted ten times or more. This chain uses TRBV12-3 or TRBV12-4 with TRBJ1-4; D not resolved. V shed 6 bases and J shed 4 bases, with 12 bases lying between them. CDR3 length: 14 amino acids. The DNA of the CDR3 is TGTGCCAGCAGCCGGTCTGGGATTAATGAAAAACTGTTTTTT. Translation gives CASSRSGINEKLFF.

This clonotype was recorded at least ten times. The chain joins TRBV7-2 to TRBJ2-2; D tentatively fits TRBD1 or TRBD2 (6 bases each). V was shortened by 3 bases and J by 5 bases, with 10 bases between the two germline ends. The CDR3 sequence is 14 residues long. Germline loops: CDR1 SGHTA, CDR2 FQGNSA. The CDR3 DNA sequence: TGTGCCAGCAGCTTCGGGGGCGAGACCGGGGAGCTGTTTTTT. Its protein is CASSFGGETGELFF.

J is TRBJ2-2 and V is TRBV12-3 or TRBV12-4; 12 bases are shared with TRBD2. V shed 6 bases, J shed 8 bases, and the junction held 10 bases outside the gene matches. This CDR3 region has 16 residues. CDR3 nucleotide sequence: TGTGCCAGCAGCGAGACTAGCGGGGGCGCTGCGGGGGAGCTGTTTTTT. As protein: CASSETSGGAAGELFF.

The chain recombines TRBV5-1 with TRBJ1-1; no definite D call. This CDR3 has 13 amino acids. Trimming pared 2 bases from V and 8 bases from J, leaving 13 bases between. CDR1 SGHRS and CDR2 YFSETQ come from the germline V gene. CDR3 coding DNA: TGCGCCAGCAGCTTAGAGATAGGGAACGAAGCTTTCTTT. It codes for CASSLEIGNEAFF. Drawing the rest from reference TRBV5-1 and TRBJ1-1, the complete variable domain is KAGVTQTPRYLIKTRGQQVTLSCSPISGHRSVSWYQQTPGQGLQFLFEYFSETQRNKGNFPGRFSGRQFSNSRSEMNVSTLELGDSALYLCASSLEIGNEAFFGQGTRLTVV.

This clonotype has just a few counts. CDR3 amino acids: CASSLFVGLGPDTQYF. As DNA, the CDR3 is TGTGCCAGCAGTTTGTTTGTAGGCCTGGGACCGGATACGCAGTATTTT. V usage is TRBV12-3 or TRBV12-4 and J usage is TRBJ2-3, with D perhaps given as TRBD1 or TRBD2 (5 bases each). The CDR3 is 16 amino acids. Trimming took 3 bases from V and 6 from J, leaving 19 bases between them.

This clonotype was observed at least ten times. The chain has TRBV7-2 and TRBJ2-4; D unresolved. Trimming left V 4 bases short and J 0 bases short, with 7 bases between. Germline CDR1 reads SGHTA; CDR2 reads FQGNSA. The CDR3 totals 14 residues. The CDR3 coding sequence is TGTGCCAGCAGCTCACGTGTAGCCAAAAACATTCAGTACTTC. This codes for CASSSRVAKNIQYF.

The sample holds many counts of this clonotype. This chain joins TRBV6-6 and TRBJ2-3; 9 bases are shared with TRBD1. The CDR3 loop spans 15 amino acids. V lost 5 bases, J lost 5 bases, and 8 bases stayed unmatched. The germline V gene has CDR1 MNHNY and CDR2 SVGAGI (reference sequence). CDR3 DNA sequence: TGTGCCAGCAGTCAACAGGGGACAGGGAGAGATACGCAGTATTTT. It specifies CASSQQGTGRDTQYF.